Listed here are 27 T cell receptor beta chains from one sample, sequenced in a study of T cells after somatic rescue of genetic block (dated by TCRdb to between 2020 and 2021). The library was generated by the immunoSEQ multiplex PCR assay. As stored in TCRdb, this immuneACCESS dataset retains in-frame rearrangements with V and J assigned. A fraction of the clones does not appear; measured against another copy, unresolved V genes explain less than half of the discrepancy, and the remainder lacks a known reason. The sample table contains more than 10,000 clones; only one count was recorded for about 78% of them. Approximately 8% of the sample rests with the top ten. Sequenced: peripheral blood mononuclear cells (PBMCs). The receptor source for this set is a boy aged 5-17 years.

V usage is TRBV20-1 and J usage is TRBJ2-5; D gene unclear. This CDR3 is built from 10 residues. CDR1 is DFQATT, CDR2 SNEGSKA, per germline (reference sequence). V lost 8 bases and J lost 4, with 8 bases in between. CDR3 loop: CSPRGETQYF. The CDR3 DNA is TGCAGTCCTCGAGGAGAGACCCAGTACTTC.

This chain uses TRBV9 with TRBJ1-2, with D possibly TRBD1 on 6 matching bases. Germline V gene sequence: CDR1 SGDLS, CDR2 YYNGEE. This CDR3 has 14 residues. V lost 2 bases, J lost 4 bases, and 12 bases lay in between. The CDR3 sequence: CASSVGGNAYGYTF. The CDR3 region has the DNA TGTGCCAGCAGCGTTGGGGGCAACGCCTATGGCTACACCTTC. The entire variable domain, with the rest obtained from reference TRBV9 and TRBJ1-2, is as follows: DSGVTQTPKHLITATGQRVTLRCSPRSGDLSVYWYQQSLDQGLQFLIQYYNGEERAKGNILERFSAQQFPDLHSELNLSSLELGDSALYFCASSVGGNAYGYTFGSGTRLTVV.

The genes are TRBV19 and TRBJ1-3; the D gene is possibly TRBD1 (6 bases). The CDR3 sequence is 16 residues long. V lost 5 bases and J 0 bases, leaving 14 bases between the germline ends. Germline V gene sequence: CDR1 LNHDA, CDR2 SQIVND (reference sequence). As DNA, the CDR3 is TGTGCCAGTAGTTCCCGCGACAGGTACTCTGGAAACACCATATATTTT. It specifies CASSSRDRYSGNTIYF.

This clone was seen more than once but under ten times. This chain joins TRBV5-5 and TRBJ1-3; D is uncertain. CDR3 size: 16 residues. V lost 1 base and J lost 2, with 13 bases in between. Germline CDR1 is SGHKS and CDR2 is YYEKEE (reference sequence). This CDR3 reads CASSLNPSATGNTIYF. Written as DNA, the CDR3 is TGTGCCAGCAGCTTGAATCCCTCCGCGACTGGAAACACCATATATTTT.

The chain recombines TRBV4-1 with TRBJ2-5; 11 bases map to TRBD2. The last part of the DNA fits TRBJ2-7 better; the J call may be wrong. The CDR3 length is 17 residues. Germline-derived CDR1 and CDR2 are MGHRA and YSYEKL. CDR3 sequence reads: CASSQVLLAGANYEQYF. CDR3 DNA: TGCGCCAGCAGCCAGGTCCTACTAGCGGGAGCTAATTACGAGCAGTACTTC.

The chain couples TRBV7-3 to TRBJ1-2, with a possible D match to TRBD1 (6 bases). Trimming took 4 bases from V and 7 from J, leaving 13 bases between them. Per the germline V gene, CDR1 is SGHTA and CDR2 is FQGTGA. This CDR3 is built from 13 residues. In DNA form, the CDR3 reads TGTGCCAGCAGCTCCCCTGGGGGGGCTGGCTACACCTTC. It codes for CASSSPGGAGYTF.

The rearrangement links TRBV11-2 to TRBJ2-7; 9 bases line up with TRBD2. This CDR3 has 15 amino acids. The J segment lost 4 bases and the V segment lost 4 bases, leaving 8 bases of the junction unmatched. Germline assignment: CDR1 SGHAT and CDR2 FQNNGV. The CDR3 sequence is CASSSLAGEGYEQYF. The CDR3 DNA follows: TGTGCCAGCAGCTCCTTAGCGGGAGAGGGGTACGAGCAGTACTTC.

V usage is TRBV5-8 and J usage is TRBJ2-1; possibly TRBD2 for D (6 bases). This CDR3 region has 17 residues. V was shortened by 5 bases and J by 0 bases, with 18 bases between the two germline ends. CDR1 SGHTS and CDR2 YDEGEE come from the germline V gene. This CDR3 is CASRPSAGWSSYNEQFF. The CDR3 DNA follows: TGTGCCAGCAGACCATCCGCGGGGTGGAGCTCCTACAATGAGCAGTTCTTC.

This chain joins TRBV7-8 and TRBJ1-5; a possible D gene is TRBD1 (6 bases). Trimming left V 5 bases short and J 4 bases short, with 18 bases between. Germline loops: CDR1 SGHVS, CDR2 FQNEAQ. The CDR3 runs 16 residues. For the CDR3, the DNA is TGTGCCAGCAGCGACGTATACAGGGCATCAAATCAGCCCCAGCATTTT. Amino acid sequence: CASSDVYRASNQPQHF.

The chain uses TRBV5-1 and TRBJ2-1; TRBD2 matches at 8 bases. The V segment lost 2 bases and the J segment 6 bases; nucleotides outside the gene matches: 4. Germline V gene lookup returns CDR1 SGHRS and CDR2 YFSETQ. The CDR3 length is 14 residues. The CDR3 DNA is TGCGCCAGCAGCTTCCCCGGGAGGGCCAATGAGCAGTTCTTC. Translation gives CASSFPGRANEQFF.

This clone was detected a few times. The chain has TRBV7-9 and TRBJ1-3; D is uncertain. The V end was cut by 7 bases, the J end by 2 bases, with 6 bases between. Germline V gene data show CDR1 as SEHNR and CDR2 as FQNEAQ (reference sequence). The CDR3 has 12 residues. CDR3 protein: CASTLTGNTIYF. The CDR3 DNA is TGTGCCAGCACCCTAACTGGAAACACCATATATTTT.

The CDR3 DNA follows: TGTGCCAGCAGCTCCGGGGTAGCGGGGGGAGCAGATACGCAGTATTTT. Translated: CASSSGVAGGADTQYF. The chain joins TRBV7-9 to TRBJ2-3; 10 nucleotides match TRBD2. With V trimmed by 4 bases and J by 4 bases, 8 bases remained unmatched. CDR3 size: 16 residues. In germline, CDR1 is SEHNR, CDR2 FQNEAQ (reference sequence). The full variable domain, with the rest looked up from reference TRBV7-9 and TRBJ2-3, is DTGVSQNPRHKITKRGQNVTFRCDPISEHNRLYWYRQTLGQGPEFLTYFQNEAQLEKSRLLSDRFSAERPKGSFSTLEIQRTEQGDSAMYLCASSSGVAGGADTQYFGPGTRLTVL.

This clone was seen a few times. The chain recombines TRBV5-6 with TRBJ1-2; D gene ambiguous. Germline V gene sequence: CDR1 SGHDT, CDR2 YYEEEE. The V gene lost 1 base and the J gene lost 4 bases, with 11 bases spanning the gap. This CDR3 has 14 residues. Here the CDR3 reads CASSLSRTSYGYTF. The CDR3 DNA reads TGTGCCAGCAGCTTGTCTAGGACGAGCTATGGCTACACCTTC.

This chain uses TRBV29-1 with TRBJ2-5; D call uncertain. CDR3 length: 13 residues. Trimming took 1 base from V and 1 from J, leaving 7 bases between them. Germline V gene lookup returns CDR1 SQVTM and CDR2 ANQGSEA. CDR3 sequence reads: CSVEVAPQETQYF. The CDR3 DNA is TGCAGCGTTGAAGTAGCCCCCCAAGAGACCCAGTACTTC.

The chain links TRBV7-9 to TRBJ1-6; D is possibly TRBD1 (5 bases). The CDR3 spans 14 residues. Germline V CDR1 and CDR2: SEHNR, FQNEAQ (reference sequence). V shed 5 bases and J shed 6 bases, with 11 bases lying between them. CDR3 bases: TGTGCCAGCAGCGGGGACCCAACTAATTCACCCCTCCACTTT. The encoded protein is CASSGDPTNSPLHF.

V is TRBV6-5 and J is TRBJ2-7, with D perhaps given as TRBD1 or TRBD2 (6 bases each). Germline V CDR1 and CDR2: MNHEY, SVGAGI. Trimming removed 6 bases at V and 6 bases at J, with 18 bases between. The CDR3 spans 14 residues. This CDR3 reads CASSPGGGGTEQYF. The CDR3 nucleotides read TGTGCCAGCAGCCCCGGAGGGGGAGGTACCGAGCAGTACTTC.

There are a few counts of this clone. V and J are TRBV11-1 and TRBJ2-3; the D is unclear. From germline, CDR1 is SGHAT and CDR2 FQDESV (reference sequence). This CDR3 contains 11 residues. Trimming pared 4 bases from V and 2 bases from J, leaving 1 base between. CDR3 in amino acids: CASSYTDTQYF. In DNA form, the CDR3 reads TGTGCCAGCAGCTACACAGATACGCAGTATTTT.

This clone was counted only a few times. The V call is TRBV15, the J call TRBJ2-1, with 13 bases matching TRBD2. CDR3 length: 18 amino acids. V lost 1 base to trimming and J lost 10 bases; unmatched junction nucleotides: 13. Germline V lookup: CDR1 LNHNV, CDR2 YYDKDF (reference sequence). CDR3 protein: CATSRGLVWTSGSYEQFF. The CDR3 DNA follows: TGTGCCACCAGCAGAGGTCTTGTCTGGACTAGCGGGAGTTACGAGCAGTTCTTC.

V and J are TRBV6-5 and TRBJ1-2; D is ambiguous. V was clipped by 8 bases and J by 4 bases, with 14 bases between them. This CDR3 spans 13 amino acids. Germline V gives CDR1 MNHEY, CDR2 SVGAGI. CDR3 residues: CASASLERYGYTF. The CDR3 DNA reads TGTGCCAGCGCCTCCCTGGAACGCTATGGCTACACCTTC.

The V call is TRBV7-9, the J call TRBJ2-1, with 7 nucleotides matching TRBD1. Trimming removed 6 bases from V and 12 bases from J; junction bases left unmatched: 14. The CDR3 totals 14 residues. Germline V gives CDR1 SEHNR, CDR2 FQNEAQ (reference sequence). The CDR3, as DNA: TGTGCCAGCAGTTATACCGGCGCGGACAGGACGCAGTTCTTC. Amino acid sequence: CASSYTGADRTQFF. Using reference TRBV7-9 and TRBJ2-1 for the parts outside the CDR3, the full variable domain is DTGVSQNPRHKITKRGQNVTFRCDPISEHNRLYWYRQTLGQGPEFLTYFQNEAQLEKSRLLSDRFSAERPKGSFSTLEIQRTEQGDSAMYLCASSYTGADRTQFFGPGTRLTVL.

This clone was detected once. V and J are TRBV2 and TRBJ2-5; 7 bases fit TRBD1. After removal of 1 base from V and 6 bases from J, the junction contained 2 bases not matched to a gene. Germline V CDR1 and CDR2: SNHLY, FYNNEI. This CDR3 contains 13 residues. The CDR3 DNA follows: TGTGCCAGCAGTGAAGGAGGGGGCCAGACCCAGTACTTC. This codes for CASSEGGGQTQYF. The full variable domain, in which reference TRBV2 and TRBJ2-5 provide the parts outside the CDR3, is EPEVTQTPSHQVTQMGQEVILRCVPISNHLYFYWYRQILGQKVEFLVSFYNNEISEKSEIFDDQFSVERPDGSNFTLKIRSTKLEDSAMYFCASSEGGGQTQYFGPGTRLLVL.

This chain joins TRBV9 and TRBJ2-7; TRBD2 aligns across 9 bases. Trimming took 0 bases from V and 5 from J; bases not matched to a gene: 12. CDR1 and CDR2 (germline): SGDLS, YYNGEE. The CDR3 is made up of 17 amino acids. For the CDR3, the DNA is TGTGCCAGCAGCGTAGGGCCTAGCGGGGCCACAGGGAACGAGCAGTACTTC. Its protein product is CASSVGPSGATGNEQYF.

This chain uses TRBV2 with TRBJ2-4; possibly TRBD1 or TRBD2 for D (5 bases each). This CDR3 spans 17 amino acids. Trimming stripped 6 bases from V and 2 bases from J, with 20 bases between. CDR1 and CDR2 (germline): SNHLY, FYNNEI. This CDR3 reads CASSHRGGKGTKNIQYF. In DNA, the CDR3 is TGTGCCAGCAGCCACCGTGGGGGAAAGGGGACCAAAAACATTCAGTACTTC. The variable domain in full, completed from reference TRBV2 and TRBJ2-4, reads EPEVTQTPSHQVTQMGQEVILRCVPISNHLYFYWYRQILGQKVEFLVSFYNNEISEKSEIFDDQFSVERPDGSNFTLKIRSTKLEDSAMYFCASSHRGGKGTKNIQYFGAGTRLSVL.

This chain links TRBV2 with TRBJ2-4, with a weak D call TRBD2 (5 bases). Germline lookup yields CDR1 SNHLY and CDR2 FYNNEI. CDR3 size: 13 residues. With 2 bases removed from V and 9 bases from J, the gap between germline ends came to 11 bases. CDR3 sequence (DNA): TGTGCCAGCAGTGAACTCTATGGAGGCATTCAGTACTTC. Protein product: CASSELYGGIQYF.

The V gene is TRBV4-2, the J gene TRBJ2-3, with 7 bases that match TRBD2. Germline trimming cut 4 bases from V and 7 bases from J; bases unmatched to any gene: 5. The CDR3 runs 13 residues. The germline gives CDR1 LGHNA, CDR2 YNFKEQ. The CDR3 loop is CASSLGTTNTQYF. The CDR3 bases are TGTGCCAGCAGCCTCGGGACTACCAATACGCAGTATTTT.

This clone appeared a few times. The chain recombines TRBV4-2 with TRBJ1-5; D might be TRBD1 (6 bases). Germline CDR1 LGHNA, CDR2 YNFKEQ. Trimming shortened V by 0 bases and J by 3 bases, and 12 bases separated the two germline ends. The CDR3 covers 16 residues. DNA of the CDR3: TGTGCCAGCAGCCAAGATCTTAGACAGGACAATCAGCCCCAGCATTTT. It codes for CASSQDLRQDNQPQHF.

This clone was seen a single time. The CDR3 coding sequence is TGTGCCAGCAGTTACCTGGAGGTAAACACTGAAGCTTTCTTT. It encodes CASSYLEVNTEAFF. The chain uses TRBV6-6 and TRBJ1-1; no firm D call. This CDR3 has 14 amino acids. Germline lookup yields CDR1 MNHNY and CDR2 SVGAGI (reference sequence). The V end lost 2 bases, the J end lost 2 bases, and 9 bases lay between the germline ends.